A single sample is the source of the 20 T cell receptor beta chains below, sequenced in a study of T cells in Graves' hyperthyroidism and ophthalmopathy. TCR beta CDR3 sequences were amplified from RNA transcripts. HTBI primers were used for first-round RT-PCR of the TCR CDR3. Via MiXCR, TCRdb re-called the multiplex PCR reads, giving one row per CDR3 protein. The table lists roughly 290,000 distinct CDR3 sequences, 13% of them singletons. The specimen was blood. These receptors all come from a woman under 40 with Graves' hyperthyroidism that later progressed to Graves' ophthalmopathy.

At least ten counts were recorded for this clonotype. The rearrangement joins TRBV7-9 to TRBJ2-3; D is perhaps TRBD1 (6 bases). The CDR3 loop spans 12 amino acids. Germline-derived CDR1 and CDR2 are SEHNR and FQNEAQ (reference sequence). DNA for the CDR3: TGTATGCAGGGGAATGGCACAGATACGCAGTATTTT. It yields the protein CMQGNGTDTQYF.

This chain links TRBV4-1 with TRBJ2-7; TRBD2 matches 9 bases. The germline V gene encodes CDR1 MGHRA and CDR2 YSYEKL. CDR3 length: 17 amino acids. After removal of 0 bases from V and 4 bases from J, the junction contained 10 bases not matched to a gene. Written as DNA, the CDR3 is TGCGCCAGCAGCCAAGAAGCCCCCTTAGCGGGAGCTTACGAGCAGTACTTC. Its translation: CASSQEAPLAGAYEQYF.

This clonotype was picked up one time. A much larger clone is a single base away; this may be a read error. This chain joins TRBV12-3 or TRBV12-4 and TRBJ2-2; D may be TRBD2 (5 bases). This CDR3 region has 17 residues. The DNA for the CDR3 is TGTGCCAGCAGTTTATCTTGGACGGACCCGAACACCGGGGAGCTGCTTTTT. This encodes CASSLSWTDPNTGELLF.

Ten or more counts support this clonotype. The V call is TRBV18, the J call TRBJ2-5, with 9 bases aligning to TRBD2. Germline CDR1 reads KGHSH; CDR2 reads LQKENI. The CDR3 is 16 amino acids. Trimming at V came to 2 bases and at J to 1 base, leaving 5 bases not matched to a gene. DNA of the CDR3: TGTGCCAGCTCACCATCACTAGCGGGCCCCCAAGAGACCCAGTACTTC. Protein: CASSPSLAGPQETQYF.

This clonotype came up many times. This chain joins TRBV29-1 and TRBJ2-1; 12 nucleotides match TRBD2. The junction had 4 bases not matched to a gene; V was cut back by 0 bases and J by 7 bases. Germline V gene data show CDR1 as SQVTM and CDR2 as ANQGSEA. The CDR3 sequence is 15 residues long. The DNA for the CDR3 is TGCAGCGTTGAAGATCGGACTAGCGGGACTAATGAGCAGTTCTTC. It yields the protein CSVEDRTSGTNEQFF.

The chain employs TRBV19 and TRBJ2-1; TRBD1 matches at 9 bases. This CDR3 has 15 residues. Trimming took 1 base from V and 6 from J; bases not matched to a gene: 4. CDR1 is LNHDA, CDR2 SQIVND, per germline (reference sequence). The CDR3 DNA sequence: TGTGCCAGTAGTATAGCCGGGACAGGGATCAATGAGCAGTTCTTC. As protein: CASSIAGTGINEQFF.

The rearrangement joins TRBV27 to TRBJ2-5; 7 bases fit TRBD1. Trimming took 6 bases from V and 5 from J; bases not matched to a gene: 3. The CDR3 spans 12 residues. In germline, CDR1 is MNHEY, CDR2 SMNVEV (reference sequence). The CDR3 DNA reads TGTGCCAGCAGGAACAGGGGTGAGACCCAGTACTTC. Residues: CASRNRGETQYF.

Notes on this clonotype: With a much larger clone just one base away, this may be a read error. The chain carries TRBV24-1 and TRBJ2-5; 8 bases line up with TRBD1. Germline CDR1 is KGHDR and CDR2 is SFDVKD. The CDR3 extends over 14 amino acids. CDR3: CATSQTGESETRYF. DNA for the CDR3: TGTGCCACCAGCCAGACAGGGGAGTCGGAGACCCGGTACTTC.

The rearrangement uses TRBV11-2 and TRBJ2-3, with D possibly matching TRBD1 (6 bases). The CDR3 sequence is 15 residues long. Germline V CDR1 and CDR2: SGHAT, FQNNGV. The V gene lost 0 bases and the J gene lost 4 bases, with 11 bases spanning the gap. CDR3 in amino acids: CASSLEGAGSDTQYF. For the CDR3, the DNA is TGTGCCAGCAGCTTAGAGGGGGCCGGGTCAGATACGCAGTATTTT.

This clonotype was observed many times. V and J are TRBV27 and TRBJ2-7; a weak D match, TRBD1 (5 bases). The ends were cut back, 6 bases at V and 7 bases at J, with 19 bases in the middle. This CDR3 is built from 14 residues. The germline V gene encodes CDR1 MNHEY and CDR2 SMNVEV (reference sequence). The CDR3 bases are TGTGCCAGCAGCCATAACAGGATGGCGGAAGAGCAGTACTTC. Translating gives CASSHNRMAEEQYF.

The table lists this clonotype with a few counts. V usage is TRBV7-3 and J usage is TRBJ2-3; 9 bases are a match to TRBD2. CDR1 SGHTA and CDR2 FQGTGA come from the germline V gene. This CDR3 has 15 residues. J lost 4 bases, V lost 0 bases, and 2 bases had no gene match. The CDR3 sequence is CASSLTVAGADTQYF. The CDR3, as DNA: TGTGCCAGCAGCTTAACTGTAGCGGGAGCAGATACGCAGTATTTT.

There are many counts of this clonotype. This chain uses TRBV11-3 with TRBJ1-1; no reliable D call. This CDR3 spans 13 amino acids. The V end was cut by 1 base, the J end by 6 bases, with 9 bases between. Germline V lookup: CDR1 SGHNT, CDR2 YENEEA. The CDR3 DNA is TGTGCCAGCAGCTTAGGGGGTCATCCTGAAGCTTTCTTT. It is translated as CASSLGGHPEAFF.

This clonotype was observed at least ten times. The rearrangement links TRBV7-2 to TRBJ2-7; 9 bases line up with TRBD1. V was pared by 5 bases and J by 2 bases, with 10 bases of the junction left unmatched. The CDR3 extends over 16 amino acids. Germline V CDR1 and CDR2: SGHTA, FQGNSA. The CDR3: CASSAGGGTGTYEQYF. As DNA, the CDR3 is TGTGCCAGCAGCGCCGGGGGCGGGACAGGGACCTACGAGCAGTACTTC. Variable domain in full (rest from reference TRBV7-2 and TRBJ2-7): GAGVSQSPSNKVTEKGKDVELRCDPISGHTALYWYRQSLGQGLEFLIYFQGNSAPDKSGLPSDRFSAERTGGSVSTLTIQRTQQEDSAVYLCASSAGGGTGTYEQYFGPGTRLTVT.

This clonotype has a count of ten or more. The V and J genes are TRBV28 and TRBJ2-3; 9 nucleotides agree with TRBD2. The CDR3 consists of 14 residues. With 8 bases clipped from V and 5 bases from J, the junction kept 8 bases outside the gene matches. Germline assignment: CDR1 MDHEN and CDR2 SYDVKM. CDR3 DNA sequence: TGTGCCAGCTATATAGCGGGAGAGAAAGATACGCAGTATTTT. This gives the protein CASYIAGEKDTQYF.

The V gene is TRBV28, the J gene TRBJ2-2; TRBD1 or TRBD2 may be the D gene (5 bases each). The CDR3 spans 15 residues. Germline loops: CDR1 MDHEN, CDR2 SYDVKM. Trimming cost V 4 bases and J 5 bases, with 14 bases left between them. DNA for the CDR3: TGTGCCAGCAGTTACCGGGACCCAATAACCGGGGAGCTGTTTTTT. It encodes CASSYRDPITGELFF.

The chain employs TRBV4-2 and TRBJ2-3; 9 nucleotides align to TRBD1. This CDR3 region has 18 residues. The trim removed 0 bases at V and 3 bases at J, leaving 10 bases unmatched. Looked up from germline, CDR1 is LGHNA and CDR2 is YNFKEQ. The CDR3 DNA sequence: TGTGCCAGCAGCCAAGATGGGTTACAGGGGGCGCCGACAGATACGCAGTATTTT. It specifies CASSQDGLQGAPTDTQYF.

The chain's CDR3 is CASSLDSRGPQETQYF. Written as DNA, the CDR3 is TGCGCCAGCAGCTTGGATTCCAGGGGACCCCAAGAGACCCAGTACTTC. This chain connects TRBV5-1 to TRBJ2-5; maybe TRBD1 (6 bases). V was shortened by 0 bases and J by 1 base, with 13 bases between the two germline ends. Germline V gene lookup returns CDR1 SGHRS and CDR2 YFSETQ. The CDR3 loop spans 16 amino acids.

In its sample, this clonotype was seen a few times. The chain carries TRBV7-3 and TRBJ2-2, with no clear D. The CDR3 contains 13 residues. CDR1 and CDR2 from the germline V gene are SGHTA and FQGTGA. Trimming removed 8 bases at V and 9 bases at J, with 16 bases between. CDR3 sequence (DNA): TGTGCCAGCGCTCTCGCCGGGCCCAGGGAGCTGTTTTTT. Translating it yields CASALAGPRELFF.

This clonotype was counted many times. The genes are TRBV27 and TRBJ2-7; 11 nucleotides align to TRBD2. Trimming removed 3 bases from V and 3 bases from J; junction bases left unmatched: 7. The CDR3 runs to 16 residues. Germline V gene lookup returns CDR1 MNHEY and CDR2 SMNVEV (reference sequence). The CDR3 sequence is CASSFVPGLADYEQYF. In DNA, the CDR3 is TGTGCCAGCAGTTTCGTCCCGGGACTAGCGGACTACGAGCAGTACTTC.

The chain combines TRBV30 with TRBJ2-3; perhaps TRBD2 as D (6 bases). This CDR3 spans 15 amino acids. Trimming pared 0 bases from V and 4 bases from J, leaving 14 bases between. In germline, CDR1 is GTSNPN, CDR2 SVGIG (reference sequence). The CDR3 DNA sequence: TGTGCCTGGAGTGTAGGGACTGGCAACCCAGATACGCAGTATTTT. Protein product: CAWSVGTGNPDTQYF.